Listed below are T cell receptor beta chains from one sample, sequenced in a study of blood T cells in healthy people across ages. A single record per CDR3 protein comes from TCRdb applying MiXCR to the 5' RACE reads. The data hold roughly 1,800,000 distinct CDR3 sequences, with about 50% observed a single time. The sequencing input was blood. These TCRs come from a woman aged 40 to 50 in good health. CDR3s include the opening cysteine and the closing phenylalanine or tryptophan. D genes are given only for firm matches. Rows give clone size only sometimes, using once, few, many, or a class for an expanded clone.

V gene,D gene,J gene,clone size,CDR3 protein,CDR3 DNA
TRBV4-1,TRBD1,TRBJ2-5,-,CASSQGQGARETQYF,TGCGCCAGCAGCCAAGGACAGGGGGCACGAGAGACCCAGTACTTC
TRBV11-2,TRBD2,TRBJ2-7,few,CASSLGLRGGSYEQYF,TGTGCCAGCAGCTTAGGATTGAGGGGAGGGTCCTACGAGCAGTACTTC
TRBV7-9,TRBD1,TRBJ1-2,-,CASSSLGQGDGYTF,TGTGCCAGCAGCTCCCTCGGACAGGGTGATGGCTACACCTTC
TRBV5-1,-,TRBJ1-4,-,CASSLTDSYNEKLFF,TGCGCCAGCAGCCTGACCGACAGCTATAATGAAAAACTGTTTTTT
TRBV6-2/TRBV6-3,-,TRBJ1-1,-,CASQTGGGTEAFF,TGTGCCAGCCAAACGGGGGGGGGCACTGAAGCTTTCTTT
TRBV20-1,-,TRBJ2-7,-,CSAEDSLSYEQYF,TGCAGTGCCGAGGACAGTCTCTCCTACGAGCAGTACTTC
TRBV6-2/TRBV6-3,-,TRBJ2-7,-,CASSYRGLPYNEQYF,TGTGCCAGCAGCTATCGAGGACTACCCTACAATGAGCAGTACTTC
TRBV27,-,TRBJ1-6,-,CASSWGRLNSPLHF,TGTGCCAGCAGTTGGGGACGTCTAAATTCACCCCTCCACTTT
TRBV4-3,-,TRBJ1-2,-,CASSQGVGGDYGYTF,TGCGCCAGCAGCCAGGGAGTTGGAGGTGACTATGGCTACACCTTC
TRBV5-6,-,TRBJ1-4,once,CASSPRLTSNEKLFF,TGTGCCAGCAGCCCCCGGTTGACCTCTAATGAAAAACTGTTTTTT
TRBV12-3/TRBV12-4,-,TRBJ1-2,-,CASSPGPSTFYDYTF,TGTGCCAGCAGCCCTGGACCGAGTACCTTCTATGACTACACCTTC
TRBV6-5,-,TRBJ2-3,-,CASSIRDTQYF,TGTGCCAGCAGTATCCGGGATACGCAGTATTTT
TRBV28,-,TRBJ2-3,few,CASMPHLSASTDTQYF,TGTGCCAGCATGCCTCATCTCTCCGCTAGCACAGATACGCAGTATTTT
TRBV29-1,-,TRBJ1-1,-,CSAGTYTEAFF,TGCAGCGCGGGGACCTACACTGAAGCTTTCTTT
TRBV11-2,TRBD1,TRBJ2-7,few,CASSLGRDRGFSYEQYF,TGTGCCAGCAGCTTAGGCCGGGACAGGGGGTTCTCCTACGAGCAGTACTTC
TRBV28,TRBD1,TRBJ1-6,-,CASSGTGAPTHSVALHF,TGTGCCAGCAGTGGAACAGGGGCCCCTACACATTCGGTGGCCCTCCACTTT
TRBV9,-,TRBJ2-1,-,CASSEPTYGGPYNEQFF,TGTGCCAGCAGCGAGCCCACATACGGGGGACCATACAATGAGCAGTTCTTC
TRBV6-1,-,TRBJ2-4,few,CASSERGAPGDIQYF,TGTGCCAGCAGTGAAAGGGGGGCCCCAGGGGACATTCAGTACTTC
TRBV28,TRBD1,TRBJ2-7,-,CASSLTQGQGLLGVQYF,TGTGCCAGCAGCCTAACCCAGGGACAGGGGCTGCTGGGTGTGCAGTACTTC
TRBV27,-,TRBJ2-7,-,CASSATNLYEQYF,TGTGCCAGCAGCGCTACGAACCTATACGAGCAGTACTTC
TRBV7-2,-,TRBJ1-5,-,CASSLDRGGSNQPQHF,TGTGCCAGCAGCTTAGATCGGGGCGGTAGCAATCAGCCCCAGCATTTT
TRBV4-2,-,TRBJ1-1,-,CVSSQEMVFRQGTEAFF,TGTGTCAGCAGCCAAGAGATGGTCTTTCGGCAGGGCACTGAAGCTTTCTTT
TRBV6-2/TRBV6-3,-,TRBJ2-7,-,CASRAGTDYEQYF,TGTGCCAGCAGGGCCGGGACGGACTACGAGCAGTACTTC
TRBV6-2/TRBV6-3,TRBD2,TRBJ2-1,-,CASSLAGQNEQFF,TGTGCCAGCAGTCTAGCGGGGCAAAATGAGCAGTTCTTC
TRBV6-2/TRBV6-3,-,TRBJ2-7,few,CASTWRREVPYEQYF,TGTGCCAGCACCTGGAGAAGGGAAGTGCCCTACGAGCAGTACTTC
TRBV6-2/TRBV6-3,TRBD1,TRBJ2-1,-,CASSFTTGSLGNEQFF,TGTGCCAGCAGTTTTACGACAGGGAGTCTGGGCAATGAGCAGTTCTTC
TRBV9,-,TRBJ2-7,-,CASSVAPEGTHLTRNEQYF,TGTGCCAGCAGCGTCGCGCCGGAGGGAACTCACCTCACCCGCAATGAGCAGTACTTC
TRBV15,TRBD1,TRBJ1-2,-,CATSRDRGQGHGYTF,TGTGCCACCAGCAGAGATCGGGGACAGGGGCATGGCTACACCTTC
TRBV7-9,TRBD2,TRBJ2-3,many,CASSSGTSGTDTQYF,TGTGCCAGCAGCTCTGGGACTAGCGGCACAGATACGCAGTATTTT
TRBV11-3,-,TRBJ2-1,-,CASSLSRGWGAEQFF,TGTGCCAGCAGCTTAAGTCGGGGCTGGGGTGCTGAGCAGTTCTTC
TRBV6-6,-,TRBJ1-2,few,CASSESPGQQGGYTF,TGTGCCAGCAGTGAGTCGCCGGGACAACAAGGAGGCTACACCTTC
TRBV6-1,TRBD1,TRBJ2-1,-,CASRGTGEANEQFF,TGTGCCAGCAGGGGGACAGGGGAAGCCAATGAGCAGTTCTTC
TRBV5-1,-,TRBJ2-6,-,CASSVGTAGSGANVLTF,TGCGCCAGCAGCGTTGGGACAGCGGGCTCTGGGGCCAACGTCCTGACTTTC
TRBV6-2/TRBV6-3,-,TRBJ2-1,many,CASGRRGRSYNEQFF,TGTGCCAGCGGCCGTCGAGGGCGCTCCTACAATGAGCAGTTCTTC
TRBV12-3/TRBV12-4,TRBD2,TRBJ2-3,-,CASSLGGWGDSTDTQYF,TGTGCCAGCAGTTTGGGGGGGTGGGGGGACAGCACAGATACGCAGTATTTT
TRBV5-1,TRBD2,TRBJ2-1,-,CASSLRDGGLAGYLRNEQFF,TGCGCCAGCAGCTTAAGGGACGGGGGACTAGCGGGGTACCTTAGGAATGAGCAGTTCTTC
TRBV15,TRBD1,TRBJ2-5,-,CATSRDHGTGAYNEQYF,TGTGCCACCAGCAGAGATCACGGGACAGGGGCCTACAATGAGCAGTACTTC
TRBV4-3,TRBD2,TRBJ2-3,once,CASSQDGGTSDTDTQYF,TGCGCCAGCAGCCAAGACGGGGGGACTAGCGACACAGATACGCAGTATTTT
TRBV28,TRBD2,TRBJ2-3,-,CASTFPSSGGDTGTQYF,TGTGCCAGCACTTTCCCGTCTAGCGGGGGGGACACAGGTACGCAGTATTTT
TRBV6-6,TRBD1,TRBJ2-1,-,CASSFPGTDNYNEQFF,TGTGCCAGCAGTTTCCCCGGGACAGATAATTACAATGAGCAGTTCTTC
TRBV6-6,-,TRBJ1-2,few,CASSQGGNYTF,TGTGCCAGCAGTCAAGGGGGGAACTACACCTTC
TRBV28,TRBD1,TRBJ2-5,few,CASRLTGGRETQYF,TGTGCCAGCAGGTTAACAGGGGGCAGGGAGACCCAGTACTTC
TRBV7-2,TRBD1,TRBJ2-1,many,CASRDRAYNEQFF,TGTGCCAGCAGGGACAGGGCTTACAATGAGCAGTTCTTC
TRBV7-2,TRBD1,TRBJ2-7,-,CASSLEGTTGLEQYF,TGTGCCAGCAGCTTAGAGGGGACGACAGGGCTCGAGCAGTACTTC
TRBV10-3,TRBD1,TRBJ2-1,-,CAISRDSGASEQFF,TGTGCCATCAGTCGGGACAGTGGGGCAAGTGAGCAGTTCTTC
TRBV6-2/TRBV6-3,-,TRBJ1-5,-,CASSYAGGGKPQHF,TGTGCCAGCAGTTACGCGGGGGGCGGAAAGCCCCAGCATTTT
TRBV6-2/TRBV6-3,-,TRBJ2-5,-,CASSWVPETQYF,TGTGCCAGCAGTTGGGTCCCAGAGACCCAGTACTTC
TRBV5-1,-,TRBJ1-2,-,CASSLRNGGYGYTF,TGCGCCAGCAGCTTGCGGAACGGTGGCTATGGCTACACCTTC
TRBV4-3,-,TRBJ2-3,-,CASSHWESTETDTQYF,TGCGCCAGCAGCCACTGGGAGTCCACCGAGACCGATACGCAGTATTTT
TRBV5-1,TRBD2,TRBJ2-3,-,CASSLFLAGEGTDTQYF,TGCGCCAGCAGCTTGTTCCTAGCGGGGGAGGGCACAGATACGCAGTATTTT
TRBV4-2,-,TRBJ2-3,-,CASSQDPKSAGTDTQYF,TGTGCCAGCAGCCAAGACCCTAAATCGGCCGGCACAGATACGCAGTATTTT
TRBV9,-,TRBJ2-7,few,CASSFFLAGEQYF,TGTGCCAGCAGCTTCTTCCTTGCGGGGGAGCAGTACTTC
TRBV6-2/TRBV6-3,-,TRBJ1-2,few,CASSYSSGVGYTF,TGTGCCAGCAGTTACTCATCGGGGGTTGGCTACACCTTC
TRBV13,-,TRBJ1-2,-,CASSLGPGSYTF,TGTGCCAGCAGCTTAGGGCCTGGAAGCTACACCTTC
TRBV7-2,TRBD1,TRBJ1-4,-,CASSRTGSATNEKLFF,TGTGCCAGCAGCCGGACAGGGAGCGCAACTAATGAAAAACTGTTTTTT
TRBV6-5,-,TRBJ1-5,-,CASRKRGNQPQHF,TGTGCCAGCAGAAAGCGCGGGAATCAGCCCCAGCATTTT
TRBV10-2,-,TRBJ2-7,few,CASSQIIDYEQYF,TGCGCCAGCAGTCAGATTATAGATTACGAGCAGTACTTC
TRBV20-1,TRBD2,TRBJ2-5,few,CSAGAGDHQETQYF,TGCAGTGCCGGAGCGGGGGACCACCAAGAGACCCAGTACTTC
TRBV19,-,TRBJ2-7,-,CASTFSDIPDEQYF,TGTGCCAGTACCTTTTCGGACATCCCCGATGAGCAGTACTTC
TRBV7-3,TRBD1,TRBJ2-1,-,CASSAGTGLSPRNEQFF,TGTGCCAGCAGCGCCGGGACAGGGTTATCCCCTCGGAATGAGCAGTTCTTC